This T cell receptor (beta chain) came from a study of blood T cell repertoires in COVID-19. CDR3 size: 14 residues. V gave up 3 bases and J gave up 4 bases; unmatched junction bases: 5. The germline gives CDR1 SGHRS, CDR2 YFSETQ. In the authors' methods: Nucleated cell counts were estimated from reference gene primer amplification. Repertoires were generated with immunoSEQ multiplex PCR, while TCRdb's copy carries only in-frame clones and drops some. V, J and clone size are those of that table, while D and trimming were read from the DNA. The data contain approximately 470,000 clones, 80% to 90% of them singletons.

The sequenced material came from peripheral blood. The chain uses TRBV5-1 and TRBJ2-5; TRBD1 aligns across 8 bases. The clonotype comes from a human donor in a cohort sampled during active COVID-19. In DNA, the CDR3 is TGCGCCAGCAGCTCAGGGGGCTTGGGAGAGACCCAGTACTTC. Residues: CASSSGGLGETQYF.